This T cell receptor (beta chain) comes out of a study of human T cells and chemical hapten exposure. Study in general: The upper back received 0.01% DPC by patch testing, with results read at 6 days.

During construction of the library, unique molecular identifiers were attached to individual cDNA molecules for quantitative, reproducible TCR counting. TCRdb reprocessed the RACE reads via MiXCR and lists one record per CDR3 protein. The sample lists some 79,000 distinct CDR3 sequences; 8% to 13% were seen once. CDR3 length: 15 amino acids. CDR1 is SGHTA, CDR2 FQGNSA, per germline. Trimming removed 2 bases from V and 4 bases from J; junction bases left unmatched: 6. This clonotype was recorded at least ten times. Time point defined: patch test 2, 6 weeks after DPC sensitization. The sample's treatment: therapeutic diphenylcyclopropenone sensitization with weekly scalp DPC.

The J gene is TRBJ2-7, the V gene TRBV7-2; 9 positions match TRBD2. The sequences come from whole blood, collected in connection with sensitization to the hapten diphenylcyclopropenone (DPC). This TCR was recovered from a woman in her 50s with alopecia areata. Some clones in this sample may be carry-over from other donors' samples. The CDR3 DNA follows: TGTGCCAGCAGCTTAAATCCGGGACTAGCTTACGAGCAGTACTTC. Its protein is CASSLNPGLAYEQYF.